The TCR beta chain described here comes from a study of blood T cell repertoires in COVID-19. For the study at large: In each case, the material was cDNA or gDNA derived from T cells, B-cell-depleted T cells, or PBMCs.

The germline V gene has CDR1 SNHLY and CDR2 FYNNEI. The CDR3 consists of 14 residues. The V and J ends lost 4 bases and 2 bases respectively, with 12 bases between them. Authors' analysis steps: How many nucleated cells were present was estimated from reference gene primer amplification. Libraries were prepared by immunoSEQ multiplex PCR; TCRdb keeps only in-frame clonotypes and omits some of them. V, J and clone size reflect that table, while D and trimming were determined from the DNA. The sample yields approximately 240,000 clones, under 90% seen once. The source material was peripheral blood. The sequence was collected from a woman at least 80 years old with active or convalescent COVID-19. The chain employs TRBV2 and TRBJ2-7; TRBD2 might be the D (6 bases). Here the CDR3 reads CASSGTGTPYEQYF. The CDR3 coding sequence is TGTGCCAGCAGTGGGACCGGGACTCCCTACGAGCAGTACTTC. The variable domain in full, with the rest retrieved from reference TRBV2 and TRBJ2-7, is EPEVTQTPSHQVTQMGQEVILRCVPISNHLYFYWYRQILGQKVEFLVSFYNNEISEKSEIFDDQFSVERPDGSNFTLKIRSTKLEDSAMYFCASSGTGTPYEQYFGPGTRLTVT.